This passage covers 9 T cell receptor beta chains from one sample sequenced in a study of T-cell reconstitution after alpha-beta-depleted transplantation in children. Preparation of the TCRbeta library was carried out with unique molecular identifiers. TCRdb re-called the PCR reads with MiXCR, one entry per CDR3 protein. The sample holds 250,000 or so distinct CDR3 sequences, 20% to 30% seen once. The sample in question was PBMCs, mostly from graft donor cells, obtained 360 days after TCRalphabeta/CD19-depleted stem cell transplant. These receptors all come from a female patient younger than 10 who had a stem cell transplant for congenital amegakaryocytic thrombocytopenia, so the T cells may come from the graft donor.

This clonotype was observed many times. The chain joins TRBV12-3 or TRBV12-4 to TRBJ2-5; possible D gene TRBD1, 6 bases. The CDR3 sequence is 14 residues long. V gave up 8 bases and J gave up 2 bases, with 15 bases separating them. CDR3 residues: CASGTGTKQETQYF. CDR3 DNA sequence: TGTGCCAGCGGGACCGGGACAAAGCAAGAGACCCAGTACTTC.

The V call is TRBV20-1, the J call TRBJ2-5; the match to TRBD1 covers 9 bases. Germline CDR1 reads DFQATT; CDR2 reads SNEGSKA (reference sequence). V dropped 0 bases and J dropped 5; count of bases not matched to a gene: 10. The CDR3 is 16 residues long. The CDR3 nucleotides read TGCAGTGCTAGAGATTTGGGACAGGGAAATCCGGAGACCCAGTACTTC. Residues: CSARDLGQGNPETQYF.

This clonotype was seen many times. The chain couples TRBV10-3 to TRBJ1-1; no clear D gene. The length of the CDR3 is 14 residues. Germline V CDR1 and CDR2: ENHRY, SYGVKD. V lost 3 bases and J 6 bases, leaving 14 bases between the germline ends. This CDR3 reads CAISELLAEPEAFF. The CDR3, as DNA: TGTGCCATCAGTGAACTCCTGGCAGAACCTGAAGCTTTCTTT.

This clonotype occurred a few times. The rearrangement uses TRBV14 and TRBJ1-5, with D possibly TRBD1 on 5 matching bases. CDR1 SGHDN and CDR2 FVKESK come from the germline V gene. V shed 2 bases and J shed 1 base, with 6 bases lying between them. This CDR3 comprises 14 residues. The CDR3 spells CASSQKGSNQPQHF. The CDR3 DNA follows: TGTGCCAGCAGCCAAAAGGGGAGCAATCAGCCCCAGCATTTT.

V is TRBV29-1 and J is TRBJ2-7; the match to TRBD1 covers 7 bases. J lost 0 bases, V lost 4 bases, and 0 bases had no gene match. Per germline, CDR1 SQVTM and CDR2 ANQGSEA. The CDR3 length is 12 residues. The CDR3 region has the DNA TGCAGCGTTGGGGACAGCTCCTACGAGCAGTACTTC. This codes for CSVGDSSYEQYF.

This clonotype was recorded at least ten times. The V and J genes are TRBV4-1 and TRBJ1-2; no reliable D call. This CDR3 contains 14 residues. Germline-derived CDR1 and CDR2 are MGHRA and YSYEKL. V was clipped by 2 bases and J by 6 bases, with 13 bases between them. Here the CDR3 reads CASSQRHGVDGYTF. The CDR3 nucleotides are TGCGCCAGCAGCCAACGACATGGAGTTGATGGCTACACCTTC.

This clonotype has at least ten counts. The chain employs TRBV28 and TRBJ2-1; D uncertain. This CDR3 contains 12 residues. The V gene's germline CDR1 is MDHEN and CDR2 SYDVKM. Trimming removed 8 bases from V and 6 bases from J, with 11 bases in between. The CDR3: CASQKAFNEQFF. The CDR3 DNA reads TGTGCCAGCCAGAAGGCCTTCAATGAGCAGTTCTTC.

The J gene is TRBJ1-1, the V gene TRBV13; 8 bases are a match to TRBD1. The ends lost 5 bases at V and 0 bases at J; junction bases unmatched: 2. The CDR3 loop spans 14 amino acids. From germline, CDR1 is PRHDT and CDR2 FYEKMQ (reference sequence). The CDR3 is CASSTQGVNTEAFF. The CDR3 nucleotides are TGTGCCAGCAGCACACAGGGGGTGAACACTGAAGCTTTCTTT.

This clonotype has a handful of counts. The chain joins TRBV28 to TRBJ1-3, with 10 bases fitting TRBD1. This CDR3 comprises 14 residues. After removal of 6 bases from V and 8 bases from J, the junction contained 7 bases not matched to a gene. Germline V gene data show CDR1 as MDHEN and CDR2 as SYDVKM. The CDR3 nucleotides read TGTGCCAGCAGCCCGGGGGACAGGGGATACACCATATATTTT. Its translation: CASSPGDRGYTIYF.